The sample holds many counts of the clone carrying this TCR beta chain. Its target is not known. The data are from a study of T cells after yellow fever vaccination. Study background: SMART-Seq v4 Ultra Low Input prepared the low-cell-number fractions. Study-level points and caveats: Weaker, the secondary response had a peak occurring faster, on day 5 versus 15. Most primary-vaccination clones reappeared after the booster (about 96% CD4, about 88% CD8).

The CDR3 has 13 residues. Germline assignment: CDR1 SQVTM and CDR2 ANQGSEA. V shed 5 bases and J shed 3 bases, with 14 bases lying between them. UMIs and a universal primer site were added when TCR cDNA was made by 5'RACE template switching. TCRdb redid the calling of the 5' RACE reads with MiXCR, one entry per CDR3 protein. This sample has about 74,000 distinct CDR3 sequences, with more than 5.5% found just once. This clonotype was obtained from a man younger than 35 who received the YFV17D yellow fever vaccine. The chain links TRBV29-1 to TRBJ2-7; D gene uncertain. The material was CD8+ T cells sorted from PBMCs, obtained about 5 days after the first yellow fever vaccination. The CDR3 reads CSVRAVGNYEQYF. The CDR3 DNA reads TGCAGCGTTCGCGCGGTGGGAAACTACGAGCAGTACTTC.